This record looks at one T cell receptor beta chain sequence and its context. Antigen: not known. Fresh peripheral blood, 10 ml, yielded the PBMCs. There were TCR beta CDR3 regions amplified from RNA transcripts. HTBI primers were used for first-round RT-PCR of the TCR CDR3. TCRdb reprocessed the multiplex PCR reads via MiXCR and lists one record per CDR3 protein. The sample includes around 290,000 distinct CDR3 sequences, 15% to 20% of them seen just once. This record comes from a study of T cells in Graves' hyperthyroidism and ophthalmopathy. Study-level information: Prior to any treatment, at the point of initial diagnosis, peripheral blood was collected.

Regarding the study as a whole: Among clonotypes expanded in thyroid above 0.001, most were also found in blood. Ophthalmopathy and stable hyperthyroidism were told apart by a 13 V-J model.

Germline lookup yields CDR1 SGHVS and CDR2 FQNEAQ. V was pared by 0 bases and J by 4 bases, with 3 bases of the junction left unmatched. The CDR3 has 15 amino acids. The receptor was derived from a woman between 55 and 75 years old with Graves' ophthalmopathy. Sequencing was performed on blood. This rearrangement joins TRBV7-8 to TRBJ1-5; the match to TRBD1 covers 7 bases. The CDR3 DNA follows: TGTGCCAGCAGCTTAGCAGGGGGCGCGAATCAGCCCCAGCATTTT. Translating gives CASSLAGGANQPQHF. Full variable domain (missing parts from reference TRBV7-8 and TRBJ1-5): GAGVSQSPRYKVAKRGQDVALRCDPISGHVSLFWYQQALGQGPEFLTYFQNEAQLDKSGLPSDRFFAERPEGSVSTLKIQRTQQEDSAVYLCASSLAGGANQPQHFGDGTRLSIL.